This is a list of T cell receptor beta chains from one sample in a study of blood T cell repertoires in COVID-19. Data came from immunoSEQ multiplex PCR; TCRdb stores just in-frame clones and leaves some out. The data show around 250,000 clones, with about 85% seen just once and roughly 6.7% held by the top ten. Material: PBMCs or T cells enriched from blood (not recorded which). Receptors originate from a woman aged 50 to 60 who had been exposed to COVID-19. Each CDR3 is given with its conserved first and last residue. Each record gives: J gene, V gene, D gene, CDR3 protein. The D gene is left open where the match is weak.

j_call: TRBJ1-2; v_call: TRBV2; d_call: -; cdr3_aa: CASSDGYGYTF
j_call: TRBJ2-7; v_call: TRBV5-6; d_call: -; cdr3_aa: CASSLGDSEQYF
j_call: TRBJ1-1; v_call: TRBV29-1; d_call: -; cdr3_aa: CSAAGLVGTEAFF
j_call: TRBJ2-1; v_call: TRBV4-3; d_call: TRBD2; cdr3_aa: CASSQDSASGANEQFF
j_call: TRBJ1-1; v_call: TRBV6-5; d_call: -; cdr3_aa: CASRRRRDTEAFF
j_call: TRBJ2-1; v_call: TRBV4-3; d_call: TRBD2; cdr3_aa: CASSPRGAGDNEQFF
j_call: TRBJ2-2; v_call: TRBV5-4; d_call: -; cdr3_aa: CASSFASRGGTGELFF
j_call: TRBJ2-1; v_call: TRBV19; d_call: TRBD2; cdr3_aa: CASSRTGTRNEQFF
j_call: TRBJ2-5; v_call: TRBV19; d_call: -; cdr3_aa: CASSPRLGAQETQYF
j_call: TRBJ2-7; v_call: TRBV30; d_call: TRBD1; cdr3_aa: CVGQGAGEQYF
j_call: TRBJ2-7; v_call: TRBV13; d_call: -; cdr3_aa: CASSSTPGTYEQYF
j_call: TRBJ1-3; v_call: TRBV19; d_call: -; cdr3_aa: CASSISTWSTIYF
j_call: TRBJ1-4; v_call: TRBV3-1/TRBV3-2; d_call: TRBD1; cdr3_aa: CASSLDRDREKLFF
j_call: TRBJ1-3; v_call: TRBV2; d_call: TRBD1; cdr3_aa: CASSDRWGQGFRSGNTIYF
j_call: TRBJ1-4; v_call: TRBV19; d_call: TRBD1; cdr3_aa: CASRATQGGDEKLFF
j_call: TRBJ2-1; v_call: TRBV4-3; d_call: -; cdr3_aa: CASSQDGLDNEQFF
j_call: TRBJ2-1; v_call: TRBV18; d_call: TRBD2; cdr3_aa: CASSPSASGGRAEQFF
j_call: TRBJ2-1; v_call: TRBV4-2; d_call: -; cdr3_aa: CASSQGRRVSQFF
j_call: TRBJ2-5; v_call: TRBV5-1; d_call: TRBD2; cdr3_aa: CASSLFSGGAQETQYF
j_call: TRBJ2-7; v_call: TRBV3-1/TRBV3-2; d_call: TRBD2; cdr3_aa: CASSALAVSSYEQYF
j_call: TRBJ2-3; v_call: TRBV5-4; d_call: TRBD2; cdr3_aa: CASRLADSLTDTQYF
j_call: TRBJ1-1; v_call: TRBV18; d_call: -; cdr3_aa: CASLYRAPDTEAFF
j_call: TRBJ1-3; v_call: TRBV7-2; d_call: -; cdr3_aa: CASSLQAYSGNTIYF
j_call: TRBJ2-7; v_call: TRBV9; d_call: TRBD1; cdr3_aa: CASSVGDRGLSYEQYF
j_call: TRBJ1-1; v_call: TRBV19; d_call: -; cdr3_aa: CASSTQAWNTEAFF
j_call: TRBJ1-2; v_call: TRBV18; d_call: TRBD1; cdr3_aa: CASSPPGGGYGYTF
j_call: TRBJ2-1; v_call: TRBV20-1; d_call: TRBD1; cdr3_aa: CSAGTGGFF
j_call: TRBJ1-6; v_call: TRBV6-5; d_call: TRBD1; cdr3_aa: CASSLGQGYSPLHF
j_call: TRBJ2-1; v_call: TRBV2; d_call: TRBD2; cdr3_aa: CASNEVAGPTGPGNEQFF
j_call: TRBJ1-1; v_call: TRBV7-9; d_call: -; cdr3_aa: CASSQTETEAFF
j_call: TRBJ1-6; v_call: TRBV13; d_call: -; cdr3_aa: CASSLTLGPEVSSPLHF
j_call: TRBJ2-7; v_call: TRBV19; d_call: -; cdr3_aa: CASSPTRDDLPYEQYF
j_call: TRBJ1-2; v_call: TRBV6-2/TRBV6-3; d_call: TRBD1; cdr3_aa: CASSSTKRQGELYGYTF
j_call: TRBJ2-4; v_call: TRBV7-2; d_call: -; cdr3_aa: CASSSGLKTIQYF
j_call: TRBJ1-2; v_call: TRBV7-9; d_call: -; cdr3_aa: CASSPPVGRVTSGYTF
j_call: TRBJ1-2; v_call: TRBV13; d_call: -; cdr3_aa: CASPLSDYGYTF
j_call: TRBJ1-1; v_call: TRBV30; d_call: -; cdr3_aa: CAWRPFLRGGRGRAFF
j_call: TRBJ1-2; v_call: TRBV5-6; d_call: TRBD1; cdr3_aa: CASSLGLTGDYGYTF
j_call: TRBJ2-7; v_call: TRBV28; d_call: TRBD2; cdr3_aa: CASSTSGTNYEQYF
j_call: TRBJ2-1; v_call: TRBV7-2; d_call: TRBD1; cdr3_aa: CASSSRTGYNEQFF
j_call: TRBJ2-7; v_call: TRBV19; d_call: TRBD1; cdr3_aa: CASTPGQGPYEQYF
j_call: TRBJ2-1; v_call: TRBV9; d_call: TRBD2; cdr3_aa: CASSPEALLAGGLNEQFF
j_call: TRBJ1-4; v_call: TRBV7-9; d_call: -; cdr3_aa: CASSSAGANEKLFF
j_call: TRBJ1-2; v_call: TRBV30; d_call: -; cdr3_aa: CAWSVRGAVDGYTF
j_call: TRBJ2-7; v_call: TRBV6-5; d_call: TRBD2; cdr3_aa: CATTSGDSYEQYF
j_call: TRBJ1-2; v_call: TRBV5-6; d_call: TRBD1; cdr3_aa: CASSLGTGTAGYGYTF
j_call: TRBJ2-7; v_call: TRBV10-3; d_call: -; cdr3_aa: CAISDSGVLQDEQYF
j_call: TRBJ2-1; v_call: TRBV10-2; d_call: -; cdr3_aa: CASSSSPYNEQFF
j_call: TRBJ1-2; v_call: TRBV20-1; d_call: -; cdr3_aa: CSASGASAYGYTF
j_call: TRBJ1-1; v_call: TRBV10-3; d_call: -; cdr3_aa: CAIRKGVDTEAFF
j_call: TRBJ2-4; v_call: TRBV6-1; d_call: -; cdr3_aa: CASSEVQRNIQYF
j_call: TRBJ1-5; v_call: TRBV9; d_call: TRBD1; cdr3_aa: CASSRTGNEPQHF
j_call: TRBJ1-5; v_call: TRBV6-5; d_call: TRBD1; cdr3_aa: CASLTGGGNQPQHF
j_call: TRBJ2-1; v_call: TRBV24-1; d_call: TRBD1; cdr3_aa: CATSALGQSIEQFF
j_call: TRBJ1-3; v_call: TRBV6-1; d_call: -; cdr3_aa: CASSVLGADSGNTIYF
j_call: TRBJ1-6; v_call: TRBV7-2; d_call: -; cdr3_aa: CASSSNPGDSPLHF
j_call: TRBJ1-1; v_call: TRBV29-1; d_call: -; cdr3_aa: CSVSGRGNTEAFF